The clone carrying this T cell receptor beta chain has at least ten counts. Antigen: not known. Its ends do not fully match the called genes, so a read error is possible. Other nucleotide sequences in the sample specify the same CDR3. Ahead of thyroid surgery, no patient had received treatment of any kind. This entry is derived from a study of metastatic and nonmetastatic thyroid tumors. Study at large: Repertoires were compared across blood and tumor or nodule tissue from malignant and benign thyroid patients.

In the original analysis: Built for papillary thyroid cancer, a distant-metastasis classifier drew on CDR3 differences across clinicopathological groups. Through MiXCR, TCRdb re-clonotyped the PCR reads. It is TCRdb's table, rather than the study itself, that gives the V and J calls and clone size. This sample carries roughly 18,000 clones, about 28% of them seen once, and the ten largest clones take 20% to 25%. Study-level findings and limits: Compared with benign nodules, malignant thyroid tumors were reported to have significantly higher TCR beta diversity in both blood and tumor.

Sequenced sample: tumor tissue. The TCR was taken from a female donor with papillary thyroid cancer or a benign thyroid nodule (not recorded which). Some clones in this sample may be carry-over from other donors' samples.

The CDR3 loop is CASSLVGARKETQYF. CDR3 nucleotides: TGCGCCAGCAGCCTAGTGGGGGCGCGAAAAGAGACCCAGTACTTC. This chain connects TRBV5-4 to TRBJ2-5; a weak D match, TRBD1 (6 bases). Germline V gene data show CDR1 as SGHNT and CDR2 as YYREEE (reference sequence). This CDR3 is built from 15 residues. Looking up the rest from reference TRBV5-4 and TRBJ2-5 gives the full variable domain: ETGVTQSPTHLIKTRGQQVTLRCSSQSGHNTVSWYQQALGQGPQFIFQYYREEENGRGNFPPRFSGLQFPNYSSELNVNALELDDSALYLCASSLVGARKETQYFGPGTRLLVL.